This record looks at one T cell receptor (beta chain) sequence and its context. Its antigen is not known. The data originate from a study of T cells and Merkel cell carcinoma outcomes. Findings and limits, study-wide: Reportedly, T-cell repertoire with density predicts Merkel cell carcinoma outcomes.

Looked up from germline, CDR1 is MNHNS and CDR2 is SASEGT. Trimming stripped 1 base from V and 5 bases from J, with 5 bases between. There are 13 residues in the CDR3. Clones were sequenced by immunoSEQ multiplex PCR, and TCRdb holds only the in-frame ones, with some missing. The sample holds around 8,900 clones, less than 90% seen once. The specimen was tumor tissue from Merkel cell carcinoma. The TCR was taken from a human donor with Merkel cell carcinoma. The chain is built from TRBV6-1 and TRBJ1-4, with D uncertain. Here the CDR3 reads CASSEVRNEKLFF. The CDR3 bases are TGTGCCAGCAGTGAAGTAAGGAATGAAAAACTGTTTTTT.